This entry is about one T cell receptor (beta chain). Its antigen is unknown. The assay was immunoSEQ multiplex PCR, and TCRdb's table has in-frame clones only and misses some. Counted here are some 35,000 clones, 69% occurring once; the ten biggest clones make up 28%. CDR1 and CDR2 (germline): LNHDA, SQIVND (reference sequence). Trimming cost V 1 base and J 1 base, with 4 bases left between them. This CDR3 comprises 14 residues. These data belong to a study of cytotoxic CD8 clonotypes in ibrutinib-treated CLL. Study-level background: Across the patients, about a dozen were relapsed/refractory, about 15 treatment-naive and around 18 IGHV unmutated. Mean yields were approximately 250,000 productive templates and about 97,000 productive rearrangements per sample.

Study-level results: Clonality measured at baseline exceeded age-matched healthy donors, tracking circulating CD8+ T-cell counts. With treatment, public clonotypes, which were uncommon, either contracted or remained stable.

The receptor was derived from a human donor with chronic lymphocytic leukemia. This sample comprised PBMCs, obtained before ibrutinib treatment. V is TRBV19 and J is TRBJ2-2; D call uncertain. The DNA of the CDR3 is TGTGCCAGTAGTATAGGTAGGAACACCGGGGAGCTGTTTTTT. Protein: CASSIGRNTGELFF.